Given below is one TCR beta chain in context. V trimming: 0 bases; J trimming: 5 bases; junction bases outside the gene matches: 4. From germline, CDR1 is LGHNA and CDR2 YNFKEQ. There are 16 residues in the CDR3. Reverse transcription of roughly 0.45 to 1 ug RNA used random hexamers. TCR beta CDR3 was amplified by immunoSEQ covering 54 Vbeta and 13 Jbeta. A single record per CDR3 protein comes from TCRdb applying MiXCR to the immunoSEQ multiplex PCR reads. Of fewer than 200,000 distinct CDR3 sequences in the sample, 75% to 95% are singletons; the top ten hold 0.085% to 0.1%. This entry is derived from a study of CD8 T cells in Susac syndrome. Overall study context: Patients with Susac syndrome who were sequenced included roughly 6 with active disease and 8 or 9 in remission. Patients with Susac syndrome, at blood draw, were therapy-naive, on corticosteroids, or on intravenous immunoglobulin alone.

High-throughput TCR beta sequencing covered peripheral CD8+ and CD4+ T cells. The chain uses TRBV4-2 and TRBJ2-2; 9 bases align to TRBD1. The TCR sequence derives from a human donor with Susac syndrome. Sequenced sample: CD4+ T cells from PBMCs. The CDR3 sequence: CASSQETTGGTGELFF. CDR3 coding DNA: TGTGCCAGCAGCCAAGAAACGACAGGGGGGACCGGGGAGCTGTTTTTT.